The TCR beta chain described here comes from a study of T cell responses to AZD1222 COVID-19 vaccine. Repertoires were generated with immunoSEQ multiplex PCR, while TCRdb's copy carries only in-frame clones and drops some. The table includes about 100,000 clones, more than 70% detected once. This clone has just one count. The V gene's germline CDR1 is MGHRA and CDR2 YSYEKL. Unmatched junction bases numbered 11, after V lost 4 bases and J lost 14 bases. The CDR3 contains 14 residues. The specimen comprised peripheral blood, sampled on day 0 of AZD1222 vaccination. This sequence joins TRBV4-1 and TRBJ1-2; TRBD1 aligns across 12 bases. The TCR was taken from an adult in good health. CDR3 sequence: CASSPTGTGGVRTF. In nucleotides, the CDR3 is TGCGCCAGCAGCCCAACCGGGACAGGGGGCGTTCGGACCTTC.